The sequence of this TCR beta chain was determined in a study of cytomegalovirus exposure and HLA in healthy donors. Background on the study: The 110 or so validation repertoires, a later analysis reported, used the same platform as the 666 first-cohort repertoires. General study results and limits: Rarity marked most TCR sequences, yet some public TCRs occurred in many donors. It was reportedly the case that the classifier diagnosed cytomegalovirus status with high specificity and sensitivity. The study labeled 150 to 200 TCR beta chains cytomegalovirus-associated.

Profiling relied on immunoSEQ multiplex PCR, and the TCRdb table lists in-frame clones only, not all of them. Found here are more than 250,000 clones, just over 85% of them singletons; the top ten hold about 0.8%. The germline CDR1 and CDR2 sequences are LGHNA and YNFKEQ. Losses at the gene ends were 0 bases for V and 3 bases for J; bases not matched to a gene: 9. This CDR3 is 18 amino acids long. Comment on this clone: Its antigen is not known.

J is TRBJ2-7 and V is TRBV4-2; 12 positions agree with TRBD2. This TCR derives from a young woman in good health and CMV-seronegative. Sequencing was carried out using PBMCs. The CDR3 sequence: CASSQDRASGRANYEQYF. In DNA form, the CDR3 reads TGTGCCAGCAGCCAAGATAGGGCTAGCGGGAGGGCCAACTACGAGCAGTACTTC.